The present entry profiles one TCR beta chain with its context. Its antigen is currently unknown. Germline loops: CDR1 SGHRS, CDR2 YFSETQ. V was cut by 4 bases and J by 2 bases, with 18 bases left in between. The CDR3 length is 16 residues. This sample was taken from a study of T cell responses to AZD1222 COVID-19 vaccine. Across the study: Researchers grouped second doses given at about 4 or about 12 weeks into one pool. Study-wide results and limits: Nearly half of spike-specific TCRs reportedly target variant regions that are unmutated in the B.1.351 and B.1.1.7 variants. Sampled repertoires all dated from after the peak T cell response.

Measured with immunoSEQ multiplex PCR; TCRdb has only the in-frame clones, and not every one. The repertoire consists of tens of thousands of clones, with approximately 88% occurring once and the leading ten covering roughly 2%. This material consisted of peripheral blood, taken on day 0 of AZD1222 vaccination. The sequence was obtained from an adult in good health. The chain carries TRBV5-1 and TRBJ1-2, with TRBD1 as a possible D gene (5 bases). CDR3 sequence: CASSLTSGAGNYGYTF. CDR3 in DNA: TGCGCCAGCAGCCTTACTTCCGGGGCCGGAAACTATGGCTACACCTTC.